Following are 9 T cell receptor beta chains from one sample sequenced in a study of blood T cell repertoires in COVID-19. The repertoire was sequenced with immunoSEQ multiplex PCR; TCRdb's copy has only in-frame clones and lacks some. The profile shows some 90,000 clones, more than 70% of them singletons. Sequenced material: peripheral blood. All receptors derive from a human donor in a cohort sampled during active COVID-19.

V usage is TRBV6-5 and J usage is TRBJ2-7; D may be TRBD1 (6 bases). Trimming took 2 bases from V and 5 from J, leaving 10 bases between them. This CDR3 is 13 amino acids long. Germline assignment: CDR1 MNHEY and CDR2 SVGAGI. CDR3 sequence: CASSYVQGDEQYF. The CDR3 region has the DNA TGTGCCAGCAGTTACGTACAGGGAGACGAGCAGTACTTC.

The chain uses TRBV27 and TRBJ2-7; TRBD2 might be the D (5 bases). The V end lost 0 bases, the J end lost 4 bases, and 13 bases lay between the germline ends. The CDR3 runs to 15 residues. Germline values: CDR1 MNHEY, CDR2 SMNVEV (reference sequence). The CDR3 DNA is TGTGCCAGCAGTTTATCGAAGGGTTCGGGGTACGAGCAGTACTTC. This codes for CASSLSKGSGYEQYF.

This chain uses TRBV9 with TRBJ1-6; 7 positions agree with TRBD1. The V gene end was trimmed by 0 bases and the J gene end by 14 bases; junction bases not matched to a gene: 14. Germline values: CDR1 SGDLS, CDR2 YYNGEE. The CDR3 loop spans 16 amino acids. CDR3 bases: TGTGCCAGCAGCGTAGATGGGACAGCGCCTTCCACGACCCTCCACTTT. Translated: CASSVDGTAPSTTLHF.

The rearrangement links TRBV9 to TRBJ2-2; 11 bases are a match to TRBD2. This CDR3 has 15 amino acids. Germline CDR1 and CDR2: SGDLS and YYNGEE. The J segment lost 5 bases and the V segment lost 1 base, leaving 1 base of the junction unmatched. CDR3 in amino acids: CASSVPSGGTGELFF. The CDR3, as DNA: TGTGCCAGCAGCGTACCTAGCGGGGGGACCGGGGAGCTGTTTTTT.

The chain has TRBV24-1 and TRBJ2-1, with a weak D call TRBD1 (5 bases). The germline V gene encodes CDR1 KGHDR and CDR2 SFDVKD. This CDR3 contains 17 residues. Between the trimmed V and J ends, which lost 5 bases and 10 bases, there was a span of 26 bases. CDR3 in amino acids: CATSGRLRSLDTREQFF. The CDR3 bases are TGTGCCACCAGTGGTCGGCTCCGCAGTCTGGACACCCGGGAGCAGTTCTTC.

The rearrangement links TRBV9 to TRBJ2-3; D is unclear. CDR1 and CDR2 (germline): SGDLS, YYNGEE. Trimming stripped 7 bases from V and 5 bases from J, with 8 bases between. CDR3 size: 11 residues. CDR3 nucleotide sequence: TGTGCCAGCGGGCGAGAAGATACGCAGTATTTT. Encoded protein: CASGREDTQYF.

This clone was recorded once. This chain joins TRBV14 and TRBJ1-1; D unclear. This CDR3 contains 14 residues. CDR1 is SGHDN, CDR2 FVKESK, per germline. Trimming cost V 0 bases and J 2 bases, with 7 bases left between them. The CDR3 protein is CASSQDMANTEAFF. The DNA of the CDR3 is TGTGCCAGCAGCCAAGATATGGCAAACACTGAAGCTTTCTTT.

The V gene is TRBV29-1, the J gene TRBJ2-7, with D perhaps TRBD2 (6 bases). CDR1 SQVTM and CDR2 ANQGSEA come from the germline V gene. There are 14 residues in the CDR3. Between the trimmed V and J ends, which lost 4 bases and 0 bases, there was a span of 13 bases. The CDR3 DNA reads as TGCAGCGTTGTGAGGGGACTCCCCTCCTACGAGCAGTACTTC. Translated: CSVVRGLPSYEQYF.

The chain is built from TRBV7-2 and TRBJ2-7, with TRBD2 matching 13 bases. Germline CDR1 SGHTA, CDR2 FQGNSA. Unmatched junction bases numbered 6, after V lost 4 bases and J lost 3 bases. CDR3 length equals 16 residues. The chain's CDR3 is CASSSGLAGLFYEQYF. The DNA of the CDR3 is TGTGCCAGCAGCTCGGGACTAGCGGGGCTGTTCTACGAGCAGTACTTC.